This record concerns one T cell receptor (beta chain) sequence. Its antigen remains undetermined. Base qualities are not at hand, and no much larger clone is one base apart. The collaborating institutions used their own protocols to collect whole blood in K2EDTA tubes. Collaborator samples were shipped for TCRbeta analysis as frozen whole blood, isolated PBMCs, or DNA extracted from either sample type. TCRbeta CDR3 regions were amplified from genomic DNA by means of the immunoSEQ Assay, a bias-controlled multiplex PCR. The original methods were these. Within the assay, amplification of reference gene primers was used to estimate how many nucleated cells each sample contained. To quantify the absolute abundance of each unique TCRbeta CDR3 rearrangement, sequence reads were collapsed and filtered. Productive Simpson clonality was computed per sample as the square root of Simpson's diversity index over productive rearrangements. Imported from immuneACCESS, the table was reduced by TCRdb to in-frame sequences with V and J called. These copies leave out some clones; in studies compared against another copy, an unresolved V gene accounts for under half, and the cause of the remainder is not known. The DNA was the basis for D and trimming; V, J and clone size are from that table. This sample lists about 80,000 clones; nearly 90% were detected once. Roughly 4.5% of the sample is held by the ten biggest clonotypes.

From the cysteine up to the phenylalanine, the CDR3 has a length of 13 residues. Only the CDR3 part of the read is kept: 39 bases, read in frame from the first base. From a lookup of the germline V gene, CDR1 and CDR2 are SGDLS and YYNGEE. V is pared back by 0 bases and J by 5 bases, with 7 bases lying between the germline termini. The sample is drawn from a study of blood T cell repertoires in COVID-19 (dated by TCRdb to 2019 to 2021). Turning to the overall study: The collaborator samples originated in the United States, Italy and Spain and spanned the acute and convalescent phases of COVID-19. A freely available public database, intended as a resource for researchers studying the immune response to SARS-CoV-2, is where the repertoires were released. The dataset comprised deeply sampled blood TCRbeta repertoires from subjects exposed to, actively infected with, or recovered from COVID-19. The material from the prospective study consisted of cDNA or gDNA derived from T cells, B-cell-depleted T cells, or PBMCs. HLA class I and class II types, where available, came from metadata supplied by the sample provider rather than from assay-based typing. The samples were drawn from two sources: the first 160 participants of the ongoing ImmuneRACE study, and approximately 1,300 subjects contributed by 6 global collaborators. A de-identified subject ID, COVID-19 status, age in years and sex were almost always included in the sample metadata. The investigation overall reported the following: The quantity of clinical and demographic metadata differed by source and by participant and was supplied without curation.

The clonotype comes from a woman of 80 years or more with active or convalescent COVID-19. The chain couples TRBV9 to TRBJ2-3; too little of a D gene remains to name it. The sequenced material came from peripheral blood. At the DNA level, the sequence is TGTGCCAGCAGCGTAGGTTGGAGAGATACGCAGTATTTT. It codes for CASSVGWRDTQYF.